A single sample is the source of the 13 T cell receptor beta chains below, sequenced in a study of blood T cell repertoires in COVID-19. Here immunoSEQ multiplex PCR was the method, and the copy in TCRdb shows in-frame clones only, minus some. The repertoire consists of under 400,000 clones, with 88% occurring once and the leading ten covering around 0.92%. Sequences were obtained from PBMCs or T cells enriched from blood (not recorded which). Every receptor here comes from a woman aged 25 to 45 who had been exposed to COVID-19.

This sequence joins TRBV2 and TRBJ2-3; 16 bases line up with TRBD2. Per germline, CDR1 SNHLY and CDR2 FYNNEI. The CDR3 length is 18 residues. Unmatched junction bases numbered 9, after V lost 6 bases and J lost 3 bases. Written as DNA, the CDR3 is TGTGCCAGCAGCGGGACTAGCGGGAGGGGGGCGGCGACAGATACGCAGTATTTT. Protein: CASSGTSGRGAATDTQYF.

The genes are TRBV9 and TRBJ1-2; maybe TRBD1 (6 bases). This CDR3 region has 16 residues. Trimming cost V 5 bases and J 1 base, with 18 bases left between them. Germline loops: CDR1 SGDLS, CDR2 YYNGEE. The CDR3 region is CASRAEGHAYNYGYTF. The CDR3 nucleotides read TGTGCCAGCAGAGCCGAGGGACACGCTTATAACTATGGCTACACCTTC.

The sample holds a few counts of this clone. J is TRBJ2-7 and V is TRBV30; 8 nucleotides align to TRBD1. The CDR3 has 13 residues. The germline gives CDR1 GTSNPN, CDR2 SVGIG (reference sequence). The V gene end was trimmed by 5 bases and the J gene end by 2 bases; junction bases not matched to a gene: 5. CDR3 nucleotides: TGTGCCTGGGGACAGGGAGGAGCCTACGAGCAGTACTTC. Translated, it gives CAWGQGGAYEQYF.

The chain carries TRBV10-2 and TRBJ2-1; D possibly corresponds to TRBD1 (5 bases). Germline V CDR1 and CDR2: WSHSY, SAAADI. V lost 0 bases and J 9 bases, leaving 12 bases between the germline ends. The CDR3 totals 14 residues. The CDR3 DNA is TGCGCCAGCAGTGAGTCAAGGGGTATGGGTGAGCAGTTCTTC. This sequence encodes CASSESRGMGEQFF.

This sequence joins TRBV7-8 and TRBJ2-1, with 13 bases aligning to TRBD2. Germline V CDR1 and CDR2: SGHVS, FQNEAQ. J was trimmed by 0 bases and V by 1 base; bases with no gene match: 15. The CDR3 is made up of 22 amino acids. As DNA, the CDR3 is TGTGCCAGCAGCTTAGAGGGGACTAGCGGGGAGACACCAATCAGCTCCTACAATGAGCAGTTCTTC. It specifies CASSLEGTSGETPISSYNEQFF.

This chain connects TRBV6-5 to TRBJ2-1; 10 bases line up with TRBD1. The germline V gene has CDR1 MNHEY and CDR2 SVGAGI. Trimming at V came to 7 bases and at J to 7 bases, leaving 7 bases not matched to a gene. The CDR3 length is 14 residues. The CDR3 region is CASIDRGRRNEQFF. Here the CDR3 DNA reads TGTGCCAGCATAGACAGGGGGCGCAGAAATGAGCAGTTCTTC.

The rearrangement links TRBV3-1 (or the pseudogene TRBV3-2) to TRBJ2-2; D call uncertain. This CDR3 comprises 16 residues. Trimming took off 0 bases at V and 4 bases at J, with 12 bases between the two ends. Germline V lookup: CDR1 LGHDT, CDR2 YNNKEL (reference sequence). CDR3 nucleotide sequence: TGTGCCAGCAGCCAAGATCGTGCTGCAGGCACCGGGGAGCTGTTTTTT. This gives the protein CASSQDRAAGTGELFF.

The genes are TRBV18 and TRBJ1-4, with 9 positions matching TRBD1. Germline trimming cut 3 bases from V and 8 bases from J; bases unmatched to any gene: 4. Per germline, CDR1 KGHSH and CDR2 LQKENI. CDR3 length: 14 residues. DNA for the CDR3: TGTGCCAGCTCACCGGGACAGGGATGGGAAAAACTGTTTTTT. Translation: CASSPGQGWEKLFF.

This clone came up a few times. The chain joins TRBV24-1 to TRBJ2-5, with 8 bases lining up with TRBD2. V trimming: 1 base; J trimming: 4 bases; junction bases outside the gene matches: 7. The germline V gene has CDR1 KGHDR and CDR2 SFDVKD. This CDR3 region has 16 residues. The DNA for the CDR3 is TGTGCCACCAGTGATTTAGTTACGGCGGGAGGAGAGACCCAGTACTTC. Translated, it gives CATSDLVTAGGETQYF.

J is TRBJ1-1 and V is TRBV11-3; D is perhaps TRBD1 (6 bases). Germline assignment: CDR1 SGHNT and CDR2 YENEEA. V lost 5 bases, J lost 0 bases, and 10 bases lay in between. This CDR3 contains 14 residues. CDR3 amino acids: CASSRTGLNTEAFF. DNA of the CDR3: TGTGCCAGCAGCAGAACAGGGTTGAACACTGAAGCTTTCTTT.

The rearrangement joins TRBV27 to TRBJ2-3; no definite D call. Per the germline V gene, CDR1 is MNHEY and CDR2 is SMNVEV (reference sequence). The length of the CDR3 is 17 residues. V lost 0 bases, J lost 1 base, and 14 bases lay in between. Here the CDR3 reads CASSLSKQPWGTDTQYF. The CDR3 DNA sequence: TGTGCCAGCAGTTTATCCAAACAGCCCTGGGGCACAGATACGCAGTATTTT.

The V and J genes are TRBV19 and TRBJ2-7, with 12 bases aligning to TRBD2. Looked up from germline, CDR1 is LNHDA and CDR2 is SQIVND (reference sequence). The CDR3 has 17 amino acids. J gave up 0 bases and V 5 bases, and 8 bases lay outside the gene matches. CDR3 residues: CASSPLPGLAGSYEQYF. The CDR3 coding sequence is TGTGCCAGTAGTCCCCTACCGGGACTAGCGGGCTCCTACGAGCAGTACTTC.

The chain joins TRBV7-9 to TRBJ1-2, with 8 bases lining up with TRBD1. Germline trimming cut 8 bases from V and 13 bases from J; bases unmatched to any gene: 24. This CDR3 region has 16 residues. CDR1 and CDR2 (germline): SEHNR, FQNEAQ (reference sequence). CDR3 loop: CASVSGTGVLFGNCTF. CDR3 bases: TGTGCCAGCGTTTCCGGGACAGGCGTTCTCTTCGGGAATTGCACCTTC.